Listed below are T cell receptor beta chains from one sample, sequenced in a study of cytomegalovirus exposure and HLA in healthy donors. Libraries were prepared by immunoSEQ multiplex PCR; TCRdb keeps only in-frame clonotypes and omits some of them. The data show about 160,000 clones, approximately 80% seen once. Sequences were obtained from PBMCs. All receptors derive from a male donor in good health and CMV-seropositive. Each CDR3 is given with its conserved first and last residue. A D gene is named only where the DNA matches it firmly. Only some rows state a clone size, as once, few, many or a class for expanded clones.

v_gene,d_gene,abundance,j_gene,CDR3aa,CDR3nt
TRBV7-8,NA,NA,TRBJ2-1,CASSLSRTKGNEQFF,TGTGCCAGCAGCTTATCCCGGACTAAGGGGAATGAGCAGTTCTTC
TRBV7-2,TRBD1,NA,TRBJ2-3,CASSLGGTGITDTQYF,TGTGCCAGCAGCTTAGGTGGGACAGGGATCACAGATACGCAGTATTTT
TRBV6-1,TRBD2,NA,TRBJ2-1,CASSPGLEYEQFF,TGTGCCAGCAGCCCGGGACTAGAGTATGAGCAGTTCTTC
TRBV7-8,TRBD1,NA,TRBJ1-1,CASSLAGQGGTEAFF,TGTGCCAGCAGCTTAGCGGGACAGGGTGGGACTGAAGCTTTCTTT
TRBV6-5,NA,NA,TRBJ1-1,CASSEWGGRVAFF,TGTGCCAGCAGTGAGTGGGGCGGTAGGGTGGCTTTCTTT
TRBV20-1,TRBD2,NA,TRBJ2-7,CSASGGLALYF,TGCAGTGCTTCGGGAGGGTTAGCATTGTACTTC
TRBV9,NA,NA,TRBJ1-4,CASSAAGHEKLFF,TGTGCCAGCAGCGCGGCGGGGCATGAAAAACTGTTTTTT
TRBV27,NA,NA,TRBJ1-6,CASSLLAGVGNSPLHF,TGTGCCAGCAGTTTACTGGCAGGGGTGGGGAATTCACCCCTCCACTTT
TRBV7-2,NA,NA,TRBJ2-2,CASSLSSQTRVVDTGELFF,TGTGCCAGCAGCCTCTCCTCCCAGACCCGGGTGGTGGACACCGGGGAGCTGTTTTTT
TRBV5-1,NA,NA,TRBJ2-7,CASRGIPGSGEQYF,TGCGCCAGCAGAGGAATCCCGGGGTCGGGGGAGCAGTACTTC
TRBV19,NA,NA,TRBJ2-2,CASSIQVDGELFF,TGTGCCAGTAGTATTCAGGTTGACGGGGAGCTGTTTTTT
TRBV11-2,TRBD1,NA,TRBJ2-3,CASSRQGPSTDTQYF,TGTGCCAGCAGCCGACAGGGACCTAGCACAGATACGCAGTATTTT
TRBV28,TRBD2,NA,TRBJ2-3,CASSSTLAGEGTDTQYF,TGTGCCAGCAGTTCCACCCTAGCGGGAGAGGGGACAGATACGCAGTATTTT
TRBV6-6,NA,few,TRBJ2-3,CASSNSGVAGTQYF,TGTGCCAGCAGTAACTCCGGAGTTGCCGGTACGCAGTATTTT
TRBV28,NA,NA,TRBJ2-3,CASSFGGFSTDTQYF,TGTGCCAGCAGTTTTGGCGGGTTCAGCACAGATACGCAGTATTTT
TRBV19,NA,NA,TRBJ2-1,CASKGAGWLYNEQFF,TGTGCCAGTAAGGGAGCAGGATGGCTCTACAATGAGCAGTTCTTC
TRBV29-1,TRBD1,NA,TRBJ1-1,CSVGQGALGTEAFF,TGCAGCGTTGGCCAGGGGGCTTTGGGCACTGAAGCTTTCTTT
TRBV7-9,NA,NA,TRBJ1-4,CASSPLVSGLIEKLFF,TGTGCCAGCAGCCCCCTCGTCTCAGGCTTAATTGAAAAACTGTTTTTT
TRBV6-5,NA,few,TRBJ1-3,CASHVLGGGNTIYF,TGTGCCAGCCACGTATTAGGGGGTGGAAACACCATATATTTT
TRBV6-5,NA,NA,TRBJ1-6,CASSAGNYSPLHF,TGTGCCAGCAGTGCCGGGAACTATTCACCCCTCCACTTT
TRBV6-6,NA,NA,TRBJ1-3,CASRSLSRGNTIYF,TGTGCCAGCAGATCCCTATCGAGGGGAAACACCATATATTTT
TRBV2,NA,NA,TRBJ1-5,CASSWGGGQPQHF,TGTGCCAGCAGTTGGGGGGGCGGACAGCCCCAGCATTTT
TRBV28,NA,NA,TRBJ2-7,CASSRRLGAAVSYEQYF,TGTGCCAGCAGTAGGAGGTTGGGGGCTGCGGTCTCCTACGAGCAGTACTTC
TRBV5-5,TRBD1,NA,TRBJ1-1,CASSSQGGWTEAFF,TGTGCCAGCAGCTCACAGGGGGGGTGGACTGAAGCTTTCTTT
TRBV7-2,TRBD2,NA,TRBJ2-7,CASSSDSSGRSYEQYF,TGTGCCAGCAGTTCCGATTCTAGCGGGAGATCCTACGAGCAGTACTTC
TRBV4-1,NA,NA,TRBJ2-7,CASSQLALSSYEQYF,TGCGCCAGCAGCCAGTTAGCGCTGAGCTCCTACGAGCAGTACTTC
TRBV6-5,NA,NA,TRBJ2-7,CATLAGSSYEQYF,TGTGCCACCCTTGCGGGAAGCTCCTACGAGCAGTACTTC
TRBV27,TRBD2,NA,TRBJ2-2,CASSHQLAGAGTGELFF,TGTGCCAGCAGTCACCAGCTAGCGGGAGCGGGGACCGGGGAGCTGTTTTTT
TRBV28,NA,NA,TRBJ2-7,CASSSPVLAPLPNEQYF,TGTGCCAGCAGTTCCCCGGTTCTTGCCCCCCTCCCAAACGAGCAGTACTTC
TRBV4-1,NA,NA,TRBJ2-1,CASSQAGGLTSSYNEQFF,TGCGCCAGCAGCCAAGCCGGAGGACTAACGAGCTCCTACAATGAGCAGTTCTTC
TRBV29-1,NA,NA,TRBJ1-4,CSVEWGGTEKLFF,TGCAGCGTTGAATGGGGGGGGACTGAAAAACTGTTTTTT
TRBV10-3,TRBD2,once,TRBJ2-1,CAISDPGGEQFF,TGTGCCATCAGTGATCCGGGAGGTGAGCAGTTCTTC
TRBV5-1,NA,NA,TRBJ2-3,CASNPASSWGSQYF,TGCGCCAGCAACCCCGCGTCCTCTTGGGGCTCGCAGTATTTT
TRBV5-6,TRBD1,NA,TRBJ2-5,CASSHGAGTGETQYF,TGTGCCAGCAGCCATGGTGCAGGGACAGGGGAGACCCAGTACTTC
TRBV11-2,NA,NA,TRBJ1-6,CASSLGDRRINSPLHF,TGTGCCAGCAGCTTAGGAGACAGGCGAATTAATTCACCCCTCCACTTT
TRBV21-1,NA,NA,TRBJ2-7,CASSEGLAGGQLRLVYEQYF,TGTGCCAGCAGCGAGGGACTAGCGGGAGGGCAGCTCCGCTTAGTCTACGAGCAGTACTTC
TRBV2,TRBD1,NA,TRBJ2-5,CASRDRVGETQYF,TGTGCCAGCAGGGACAGGGTCGGGGAGACCCAGTACTTC
TRBV28,NA,NA,TRBJ1-1,CASSFPGTPNTEAFF,TGTGCCAGCAGTTTCCCCGGGACACCGAACACTGAAGCTTTCTTT
TRBV4-3,TRBD2,NA,TRBJ2-3,CASSQAGGVADTQYF,TGCGCCAGCAGCCAGGCGGGAGGAGTTGCAGATACGCAGTATTTT
TRBV7-9,TRBD2,NA,TRBJ2-1,CASGLTSGMDNEQFF,TGTGCCAGCGGGTTGACTAGCGGGATGGACAATGAGCAGTTCTTC
TRBV29-1,TRBD2,NA,TRBJ2-5,CSVLREGRETQYF,TGCAGCGTTTTGCGGGAGGGCCGGGAGACCCAGTACTTC
TRBV30,TRBD2,NA,TRBJ2-1,CAWSVLAGGSNEQFF,TGTGCCTGGAGTGTCCTAGCGGGGGGGTCCAATGAGCAGTTCTTC
TRBV19,TRBD1,NA,TRBJ1-1,CASRTLRTGTHTEAFF,TGTGCCAGTAGGACGTTAAGGACAGGGACCCACACTGAAGCTTTCTTT
TRBV14,NA,NA,TRBJ2-7,CASSQGGYEQYF,TGTGCCAGCAGCCAAGGCGGCTACGAGCAGTACTTC
TRBV7-2,TRBD2,NA,TRBJ2-7,CASSLGLAVAYEQYF,TGTGCCAGCAGCTTAGGACTAGCGGTCGCCTACGAGCAGTACTTC
TRBV28,NA,NA,TRBJ1-1,CASSFHSGGGTEAFF,TGTGCCAGCAGTTTTCACTCGGGGGGAGGAACTGAAGCTTTCTTT
TRBV6-5,NA,NA,TRBJ2-7,CASSYSQSYEQYF,TGTGCCAGCAGTTACAGTCAGTCCTACGAGCAGTACTTC